This TCR beta chain emerged from a study of blood T cell repertoires in COVID-19. Study-level information: T cells, B-cell-depleted T cells, or PBMCs provided the cDNA or gDNA that served as material.

The data were produced by immunoSEQ multiplex PCR, yet TCRdb's version contains in-frame clones alone and is incomplete. In the table there are a few hundred thousand clones, 70% to 90% of which are singletons. Residents of about two dozen US areas, aged roughly 18 to 90 years, made up the participants. Clinical history reported by participants formed the basis on which cohorts were assigned. Looked up from germline, CDR1 is MNHEY and CDR2 is SMNVEV (reference sequence). The CDR3 has 18 amino acids. V gave up 5 bases and J gave up 4 bases; unmatched junction bases: 19. This receptor was identified in a woman in her thirties who had recovered from COVID-19. The sequenced sample consisted of PBMCs or T cells enriched from blood (not recorded which). The chain carries TRBV27 and TRBJ1-1; 7 bases agree with TRBD1. CDR3 sequence: CASSVDLTRQGKGTEAFF. The CDR3 DNA reads as TGTGCCAGCAGTGTAGATCTGACGCGACAGGGTAAGGGCACTGAAGCTTTCTTT.